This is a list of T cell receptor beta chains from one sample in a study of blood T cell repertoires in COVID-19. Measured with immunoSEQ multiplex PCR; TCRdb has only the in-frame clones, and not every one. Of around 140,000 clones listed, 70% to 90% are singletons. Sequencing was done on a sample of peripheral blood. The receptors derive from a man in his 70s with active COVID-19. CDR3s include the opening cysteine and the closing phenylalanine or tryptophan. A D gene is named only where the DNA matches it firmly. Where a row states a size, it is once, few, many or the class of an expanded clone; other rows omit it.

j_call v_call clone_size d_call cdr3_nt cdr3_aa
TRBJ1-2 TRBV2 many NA TGTGCCAGCAGTGAGATGGCGGGCTATGGCTACACCTTC CASSEMAGYGYTF
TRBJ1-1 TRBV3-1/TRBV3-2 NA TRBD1 TGTGCCAGCAGCCGACAGGGGGCCACTGAAGCTTTCTTT CASSRQGATEAFF
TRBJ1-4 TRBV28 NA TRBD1 TGTGCCAGCAGTTTCCAACGGACAGGAGAGGGACCTAATGAAAAACTGTTTTTT CASSFQRTGEGPNEKLFF
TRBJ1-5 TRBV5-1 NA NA TGCGCCAGCAGCCCCCGGAGCAATCAGCCCCAGCATTTT CASSPRSNQPQHF
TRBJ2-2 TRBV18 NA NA TGTGCCAGCTCACCACCCGGCGGGGAGCTGTTTTTT CASSPPGGELFF
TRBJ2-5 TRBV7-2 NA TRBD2 TGTGCCAGCAGCTCCCCAGCGGGAGTGAGGGAGACCCAGTACTTC CASSSPAGVRETQYF
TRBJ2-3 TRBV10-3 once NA TGTGCCATGCCGGGGCAGGGGAACACAGATACGCAGTATTTT CAMPGQGNTDTQYF
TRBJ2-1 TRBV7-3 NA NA TGTGCCAGCAGCTTAGATAGTGGCCCCGGGAAAAATGAGCAGTTCTTC CASSLDSGPGKNEQFF
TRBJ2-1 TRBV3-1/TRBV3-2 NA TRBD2 TGTGCCAGCAGCCATTCGGGAGGGCCTCTTGGCAATGAGCAGTTCTTC CASSHSGGPLGNEQFF
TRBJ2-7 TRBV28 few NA TGTGCCAGCAGCGGACCGGGGACACTCTACGAGCAGTACTTC CASSGPGTLYEQYF
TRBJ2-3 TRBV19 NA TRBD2 TGTGCCACCATCCCGTCGGGAGGGAGCACAGATACGCAGTATTTT CATIPSGGSTDTQYF
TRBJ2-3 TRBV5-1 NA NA TGCGCCTCTGCGGAACGGATTGGCACAGATACGCAGTATTTT CASAERIGTDTQYF
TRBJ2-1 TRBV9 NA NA TGTGCCAGCAGCGTTAACCCGTACTATGAGCAGTTCTTC CASSVNPYYEQFF
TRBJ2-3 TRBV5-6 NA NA TGTGCCAGCAGCTTGTTCGGGGATACGCAGTATTTT CASSLFGDTQYF
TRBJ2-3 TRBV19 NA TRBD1 TGTGCCAGTAGTGCCTGGGACAGGGAGCCGCAGTATTTT CASSAWDREPQYF
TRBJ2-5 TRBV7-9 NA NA TGTGCCAGCAGAAGGCTAGGAGAGACCCAGTACTTC CASRRLGETQYF
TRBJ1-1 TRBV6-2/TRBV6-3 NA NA TGTGCCAGCAGCCTAGGACACTGGGCTTTGAAAGCTTTCTTT CASSLGHWALKAFF
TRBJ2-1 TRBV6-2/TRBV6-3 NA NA TGTGCCAGCAGTTACGAGACTAGCTACAATGAGCAGTTCTTC CASSYETSYNEQFF
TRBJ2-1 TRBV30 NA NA TGTGCCTGGAACCTACCACCGAATGAGCAGTTCTTC CAWNLPPNEQFF
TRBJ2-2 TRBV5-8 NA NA TGTGCCAGCATCTCGGGGAACACCGGGGAGCTGTTTTTT CASISGNTGELFF
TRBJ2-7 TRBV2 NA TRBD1 TGTGCCAGCAAGTTCCTCGGGACAGGGCTCTACGAGCAGTACTTC CASKFLGTGLYEQYF
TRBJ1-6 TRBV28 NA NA TGTGCCAGCAGTTTGCAGAATTCACCCCTCCACTTT CASSLQNSPLHF
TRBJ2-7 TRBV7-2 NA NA TGTGCCAGCAGCGCAACGGGTTACTCCTACGAGCAGTACTTC CASSATGYSYEQYF
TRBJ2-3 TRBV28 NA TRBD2 TGTGCCAGCAGTTCCCGGACTAGAGTCACAGATACGCAGTATTTT CASSSRTRVTDTQYF
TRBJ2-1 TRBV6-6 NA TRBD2 TGTGCCAGCAGTTACGTATTAGCGGGATTTTACAATGAGCAGTTCTTC CASSYVLAGFYNEQFF
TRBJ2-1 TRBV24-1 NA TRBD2 TGTGCCACCAGTGATCGAAAGCGGGAGACAACTTACAATGAGCAGTTCTTC CATSDRKRETTYNEQFF
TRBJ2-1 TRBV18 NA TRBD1 TGTGCCAGCTCACCACTTGGGACAGGCTACAATGAGCAGTTCTTC CASSPLGTGYNEQFF
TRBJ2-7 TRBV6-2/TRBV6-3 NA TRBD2 TGTGCCAGCAGTTATGGTCTAGCGGGAGTCCTTGTTGACGAGCAGTACTTC CASSYGLAGVLVDEQYF
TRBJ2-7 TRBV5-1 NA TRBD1 TGCGCCAGCAGCGGGGACAGGGGCGAGCAGTACTTC CASSGDRGEQYF
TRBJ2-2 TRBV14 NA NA TGTGCCAGCAGCCAAACGTTGACAGATAACACCGGGGAGCTGTTTTTT CASSQTLTDNTGELFF
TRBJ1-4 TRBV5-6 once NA TGTGCCAGCAGCTTGTATCGGGGAGGTAATGAAAAACTGTTTTTT CASSLYRGGNEKLFF
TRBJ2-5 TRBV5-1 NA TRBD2 TGCGCCAGCAGTGGAAGCGGGAGAGGGGAGACCCAGTACTTC CASSGSGRGETQYF
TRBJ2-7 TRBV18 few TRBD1 TGTGCCAGCTCACCCGGGACAGGGGCCACCGAGCAGTACTTC CASSPGTGATEQYF
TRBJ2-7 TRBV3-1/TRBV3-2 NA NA TGTGCCAGCAGCCCGGGGTACACATCGACCTACGAGCAGTACTTC CASSPGYTSTYEQYF
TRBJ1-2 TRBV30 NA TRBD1 TGTGCCTGGAGTGAGGACAGGCCCTATGGCTACACCTTC CAWSEDRPYGYTF
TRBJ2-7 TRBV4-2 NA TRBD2 TGTGCCAGCAGCCCGGGGGGAGGGGTGCACGAGCAGTACTTC CASSPGGGVHEQYF
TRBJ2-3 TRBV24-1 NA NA TGTGCCACCAGTGGAGCGGGTACGACGCAGTATTTT CATSGAGTTQYF
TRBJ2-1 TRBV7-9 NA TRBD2 TGTGCCAGCAGCTTACCCGCGGGACTAGCGGGAAACAATGAGCAGTTCTTC CASSLPAGLAGNNEQFF
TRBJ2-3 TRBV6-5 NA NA TGTGCCAGCAGGACAGACTTCACAGATACGCAGTATTTT CASRTDFTDTQYF
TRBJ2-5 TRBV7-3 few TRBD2 TGTGCCAGCAGCTTAGCCGGGACTAGCCCCGAGACCCAGTACTTC CASSLAGTSPETQYF
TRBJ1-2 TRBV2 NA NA TGTGCCAGGGGGGGAGTTCCAAACTATGGCTACACCTTC CARGGVPNYGYTF
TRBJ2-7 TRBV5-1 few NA TGCGCCAGCAGCTTGGTCGGCTACGAGCAGTACTTC CASSLVGYEQYF
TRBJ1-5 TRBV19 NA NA TGTGCCAGTAGTATCCCCAGTTACAATCAGCCCCAGCATTTT CASSIPSYNQPQHF
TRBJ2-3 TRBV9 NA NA TGTGCCAGCAGCCTCCAAGGGGCAGATACGCAGTATTTT CASSLQGADTQYF